The T cell receptor beta chain described here comes from a study of blood T cell repertoires in COVID-19. Overall study: Samples representing acute and convalescent COVID-19 were sourced from the United States, Italy and Spain. T cells, B-cell-depleted T cells, or PBMCs provided the cDNA or gDNA that served as material.

As originally analysed: Amplification of reference gene primers was used by the study to estimate nucleated cell counts. Some clones are missing from TCRdb's copy, which holds only in-frame ones; the method was immunoSEQ multiplex PCR. The V and J calls and the clone size are those of that table, but D and trimming were determined from the DNA. The table records about 240,000 clones, about 86% of them present only once. Trimming took 0 bases from V and 4 from J, leaving 10 bases between them. This CDR3 comprises 14 residues. The V gene's germline CDR1 is SGHDT and CDR2 YYEEEE. Sequencing was performed on peripheral blood. V gene TRBV5-6 combines with J gene TRBJ1-1, with a weak D call TRBD1 (6 bases). This TCR came from a woman younger than 45 who had recovered from COVID-19. Here the CDR3 reads CASSLGGRGTEAFF. The CDR3 DNA follows: TGTGCCAGCAGCTTGGGGGGGCGAGGCACTGAAGCTTTCTTT.